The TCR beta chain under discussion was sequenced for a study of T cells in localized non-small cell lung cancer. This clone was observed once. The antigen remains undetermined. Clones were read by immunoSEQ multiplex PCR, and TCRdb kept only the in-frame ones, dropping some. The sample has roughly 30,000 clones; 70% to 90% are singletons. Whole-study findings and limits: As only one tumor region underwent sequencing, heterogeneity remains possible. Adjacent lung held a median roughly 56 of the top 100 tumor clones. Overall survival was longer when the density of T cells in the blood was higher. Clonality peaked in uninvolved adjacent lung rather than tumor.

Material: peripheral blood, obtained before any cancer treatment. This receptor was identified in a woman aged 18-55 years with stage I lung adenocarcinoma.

The CDR3 bases are TGTGCCAGCAGGAGGGATACAGATACGCAGTATTTT. It translates to CASRRDTDTQYF. The chain employs TRBV5-4 and TRBJ2-3, with D possibly being TRBD2 (5 bases). V lost 5 bases to trimming and J lost 3 bases, with 7 bases between them. The CDR3 consists of 12 residues. Germline assignment: CDR1 SGHNT and CDR2 YYREEE (reference sequence).